Each of the 25 T cell receptor beta chains below was sequenced from the same sample in a study of blood T cell repertoires in COVID-19. Clones were sequenced by immunoSEQ multiplex PCR, and TCRdb holds only the in-frame ones, with some missing. The data hold about 300,000 clones, with about nine tenths observed a single time. The sample taken for sequencing was PBMCs or T cells enriched from blood (not recorded which). The receptors come from a woman in her forties or fifties who had been exposed to COVID-19.

V gene TRBV6-5 combines with J gene TRBJ1-1; 8 nucleotides match TRBD1. V trimming: 5 bases; J trimming: 6 bases; junction bases outside the gene matches: 5. CDR1 is MNHEY and CDR2 is SVGAGI in the germline V gene. The length of the CDR3 is 13 residues. In DNA, the CDR3 is TGTGCCAGCAGTCAGGGGGCAAGCGCTGAAGCTTTCTTT. Translation: CASSQGASAEAFF.

This chain joins TRBV9 and TRBJ2-7, with a weak D call TRBD2 (6 bases). Deletions cut 0 bases from V and 3 bases from J, with 10 bases between. The CDR3 totals 14 residues. Germline loops: CDR1 SGDLS, CDR2 YYNGEE. CDR3 DNA: TGTGCCAGCAGCGTAGGGACGGGGGACTACGAGCAGTACTTC. Translating gives CASSVGTGDYEQYF. The whole variable domain, remainder taken from reference TRBV9 and TRBJ2-7, is DSGVTQTPKHLITATGQRVTLRCSPRSGDLSVYWYQQSLDQGLQFLIQYYNGEERAKGNILERFSAQQFPDLHSELNLSSLELGDSALYFCASSVGTGDYEQYFGPGTRLTVT.

This rearrangement joins TRBV27 to TRBJ2-1; the match to TRBD1 covers 8 bases. Germline V gives CDR1 MNHEY, CDR2 SMNVEV (reference sequence). The CDR3 spans 14 residues. With V trimmed by 2 bases and J by 8 bases, 5 bases remained unmatched. The CDR3 loop reads CASSLPDRDYEQFF. CDR3 coding DNA: TGTGCCAGCAGTTTACCGGACAGGGACTATGAGCAGTTCTTC.

The gene calls are TRBV4-2 and TRBJ2-7; possible D gene TRBD1, 6 bases. Germline CDR1 reads LGHNA; CDR2 reads YNFKEQ. Trimming stripped 0 bases from V and 7 bases from J, with 13 bases between. CDR3 length: 14 residues. Here the CDR3 DNA reads TGTGCCAGCAGCCAAGAGCACAGGGTTGGAGAGCAGTACTTC. Amino acids: CASSQEHRVGEQYF.

The chain employs TRBV7-8 and TRBJ1-5, with D possibly being TRBD1 (5 bases). The CDR3 is 14 amino acids. Germline-derived CDR1 and CDR2 are SGHVS and FQNEAQ. V was shortened by 3 bases and J by 7 bases, with 13 bases between the two germline ends. The CDR3 nucleotides are TGTGCCAGCAGCTTCGGGGGATGGGGGCAGCCCCAGCATTTT. Translation: CASSFGGWGQPQHF.

Here the CDR3 reads CASSPGVANQPQHF. CDR3 nucleotides: TGTGCCAGCAGCCCAGGGGTAGCAAATCAGCCCCAGCATTTT. The V call is TRBV3-1 (or the pseudogene TRBV3-2), the J call TRBJ1-5, with D perhaps matching TRBD1 (6 bases). The CDR3 extends over 14 amino acids. V was cut by 4 bases and J by 4 bases, with 11 bases left in between. Per germline, CDR1 LGHDT and CDR2 YNNKEL (reference sequence).

J is TRBJ1-2 and V is TRBV27, with 9 nucleotides matching TRBD1. V shed 6 bases and J 8 bases; nucleotides not matched to a gene: 7. The CDR3 has 13 residues. Germline CDR1 is MNHEY and CDR2 is SMNVEV (reference sequence). The DNA of the CDR3 is TGTGCCAGCAGCCACAGGGGGCACGTAGGCTACACCTTC. As protein: CASSHRGHVGYTF.

This chain links TRBV12-3 or TRBV12-4 with TRBJ1-1; D unclear. Trimming pared 6 bases from V and 0 bases from J, leaving 8 bases between. The CDR3 is made up of 13 amino acids. The DNA for the CDR3 is TGTGCCAGCAGGCTCAGTTTGAACACTGAAGCTTTCTTT. Protein sequence: CASRLSLNTEAFF.

V is TRBV13 and J is TRBJ2-1; 8 bases are a match to TRBD1. Germline lookup yields CDR1 PRHDT and CDR2 FYEKMQ (reference sequence). The CDR3 totals 20 residues. V trimming: 1 base; J trimming: 9 bases; junction bases outside the gene matches: 23. CDR3 in amino acids: CASSLVGGDPIRGTGSEQFF. DNA of the CDR3: TGTGCCAGCAGCTTAGTCGGAGGGGACCCTATCAGGGGGACAGGAAGTGAGCAGTTCTTC.

This chain connects TRBV3-1 (or the pseudogene TRBV3-2) to TRBJ2-3, with 9 bases that match TRBD2. V lost 5 bases, J lost 2 bases, and 8 bases stayed unmatched. The CDR3 is 16 residues long. Germline V gene data show CDR1 as LGHDT and CDR2 as YNNKEL (reference sequence). The CDR3 here is CASSFPTSGLTDTQYF. The CDR3 coding sequence is TGTGCCAGCAGCTTTCCGACTAGCGGACTCACAGATACGCAGTATTTT.

The chain couples TRBV5-1 to TRBJ2-5; 7 positions agree with TRBD1. Germline V gene sequence: CDR1 SGHRS, CDR2 YFSETQ. Unmatched junction bases numbered 6, after V lost 0 bases and J lost 4 bases. This CDR3 spans 15 amino acids. CDR3 sequence (DNA): TGCGCCAGCAGCTTGGGACAGGGTGTAGGAGAGACCCAGTACTTC. Its protein product is CASSLGQGVGETQYF.

The V gene is TRBV18, the J gene TRBJ1-2, with D perhaps matching TRBD1 (5 bases). The CDR3 extends over 14 amino acids. V was cut by 9 bases and J by 6 bases, with 20 bases left in between. Germline CDR1 is KGHSH and CDR2 is LQKENI. CDR3 amino acids: CASTKTGRGDGYTF. For the CDR3, the DNA is TGTGCCAGTACAAAAACCGGGAGAGGGGATGGCTACACCTTC.

The CDR3 sequence is CASSQGGGWYIQYF. CDR3 nucleotides: TGTGCCAGCAGCCAGGGGGGCGGGTGGTACATTCAGTACTTC. The chain employs TRBV7-9 and TRBJ2-4; possibly TRBD1 for D (7 bases). Germline V lookup: CDR1 SEHNR, CDR2 FQNEAQ (reference sequence). This CDR3 contains 14 residues. V lost 5 bases and J 8 bases, leaving 16 bases between the germline ends.

This clone was recorded only once. V is TRBV4-2 and J is TRBJ1-3; D possibly corresponds to TRBD1 (5 bases). Per germline, CDR1 LGHNA and CDR2 YNFKEQ. This CDR3 is built from 16 residues. The germline V and J ends were trimmed by 1 base and 0 bases, with 10 bases remaining between them. The CDR3 reads CASSQALQGSGNTIYF. In nucleotides, the CDR3 is TGTGCCAGCAGCCAAGCCCTCCAGGGCTCTGGAAACACCATATATTTT.

The rearrangement joins TRBV25-1 to TRBJ2-4; TRBD1 is a possible D gene (6 bases). Germline V CDR1 and CDR2: MGHDK, SYGVNS. Trimming left V 5 bases short and J 3 bases short, with 14 bases between. The CDR3 has 15 amino acids. Written as DNA, the CDR3 is TGTGCCAGCAGTTCCACGACAGGAATCAAAAACATTCAGTACTTC. This encodes CASSSTTGIKNIQYF.

The chain combines TRBV5-6 with TRBJ2-1, with 12 bases aligning to TRBD1. CDR1 is SGHDT, CDR2 YYEEEE, per germline. Unmatched junction bases numbered 10, after V lost 4 bases and J lost 8 bases. This CDR3 is built from 16 residues. The CDR3 DNA reads TGTGCCAGCAGCGGGGACCGGGACAGGGGGCTGTATGAGCAGTTCTTC. It translates to CASSGDRDRGLYEQFF.

In the case of this clone: The sample has other DNA sequences that encode this CDR3 too. The chain carries TRBV28 and TRBJ1-3; D possibly corresponds to TRBD1 (6 bases). CDR1 is MDHEN and CDR2 is SYDVKM in the germline V gene. V was cut by 5 bases and J by 1 base, with 9 bases left in between. The length of the CDR3 is 14 residues. CDR3 residues: CASSPQGSGNTIYF. The CDR3, as DNA: TGTGCCAGCAGTCCCCAGGGGTCTGGAAACACCATATATTTT.

The rearrangement uses TRBV30 and TRBJ2-1; 7 nucleotides agree with TRBD2. This CDR3 region has 16 residues. Germline trimming cut 0 bases from V and 3 bases from J; bases unmatched to any gene: 8. CDR1 is GTSNPN, CDR2 SVGIG, per germline (reference sequence). The CDR3 nucleotides are TGTGCCTGGAGTGTGGGGTCTAGCGGTTACTACAATGAGCAGTTCTTC. Its protein product is CAWSVGSSGYYNEQFF.

The gene calls are TRBV27 and TRBJ2-6; 9 nucleotides agree with TRBD1. V shed 4 bases, J shed 0 bases, and the junction held 7 bases outside the gene matches. The CDR3 sequence is 18 residues long. From germline, CDR1 is MNHEY and CDR2 SMNVEV (reference sequence). In DNA form, the CDR3 reads TGTGCCAGCAGTTCACAGGGGGCCCTGTTCTCTGGGGCCAACGTCCTGACTTTC. As protein: CASSSQGALFSGANVLTF. Drawing the rest from reference TRBV27 and TRBJ2-6, the complete variable domain is EAQVTQNPRYLITVTGKKLTVTCSQNMNHEYMSWYRQDPGLGLRQIYYSMNVEVTDKGDVPEGYKVSRKEKRNFPLILESPSPNQTSLYFCASSSQGALFSGANVLTFGAGSRLTVL.

J is TRBJ2-7 and V is TRBV15, with 9 bases matching TRBD2. V gave up 1 base and J gave up 3 bases; unmatched junction bases: 4. Germline CDR1 is LNHNV and CDR2 is YYDKDF (reference sequence). This CDR3 region has 15 residues. CDR3 bases: TGTGCCACCAGCAGAGTGGCGGGGGGGCTCTACGAGCAGTACTTC. It codes for CATSRVAGGLYEQYF.

The J gene is TRBJ1-5, the V gene TRBV24-1; 11 positions agree with TRBD1. J gave up 7 bases and V 6 bases, and 7 bases lay outside the gene matches. The V gene's germline CDR1 is KGHDR and CDR2 SFDVKD. The CDR3 extends over 15 amino acids. The CDR3 sequence is CATSLSGQGAQPQHF. CDR3 in DNA: TGTGCCACCAGTCTTAGCGGACAGGGGGCACAGCCCCAGCATTTT.

CDR3 residues: CASSPPLGQGANEQFF. CDR3 in DNA: TGTGCCAGCTCACCACCGTTGGGACAGGGTGCGAATGAGCAGTTCTTC. The J gene is TRBJ2-1, the V gene TRBV18; 9 bases fit TRBD1. The CDR3 totals 16 residues. Germline V CDR1 and CDR2: KGHSH, LQKENI. V was pared by 0 bases and J by 7 bases, with 7 bases of the junction left unmatched.

The rearrangement links TRBV9 to TRBJ1-2; 11 bases fit TRBD1. This CDR3 has 15 residues. The J segment lost 4 bases and the V segment lost 3 bases, leaving 5 bases of the junction unmatched. Germline V CDR1 and CDR2: SGDLS, YYNGEE. CDR3 sequence: CASSAPGTGGYGYTF. CDR3 nucleotides: TGTGCCAGCAGCGCCCCCGGGACAGGGGGCTATGGCTACACCTTC.

The chain uses TRBV2 and TRBJ1-5; D ambiguous. The CDR3 runs to 14 residues. V lost 3 bases to trimming and J lost 6 bases, with 12 bases between them. Germline V gene lookup returns CDR1 SNHLY and CDR2 FYNNEI. CDR3 residues: CASSEFSTSQPQHF. CDR3 nucleotides: TGTGCCAGCAGTGAGTTTAGCACGAGTCAGCCCCAGCATTTT. The full variable domain, completed using reference TRBV2 and TRBJ1-5, is EPEVTQTPSHQVTQMGQEVILRCVPISNHLYFYWYRQILGQKVEFLVSFYNNEISEKSEIFDDQFSVERPDGSNFTLKIRSTKLEDSAMYFCASSEFSTSQPQHFGDGTRLSIL.

The chain combines TRBV18 with TRBJ1-3; a weak D match, TRBD1 (6 bases). The V gene lost 2 bases and the J gene lost 0 bases, with 11 bases spanning the gap. The CDR3 length is 16 residues. The V gene's germline CDR1 is KGHSH and CDR2 LQKENI. CDR3 nucleotide sequence: TGTGCCAGCTCACCAGAACAGGGCTACTCTGGAAACACCATATATTTT. It specifies CASSPEQGYSGNTIYF.